This T cell receptor (beta chain) emerged from a study of blood T cell repertoires in COVID-19. This CDR3 spans 13 amino acids. Between the trimmed V and J ends, which lost 2 bases and 5 bases, there was a span of 9 bases. Germline V lookup: CDR1 SGHTA, CDR2 FQGNSA. Generated by immunoSEQ multiplex PCR, the TCRdb table keeps only in-frame clones and is missing some. Among 270,000 or so clones, about nine tenths were seen once, and the ten largest hold approximately 2.4%. This chain joins TRBV7-2 and TRBJ2-5; D gene unclear. Source material: PBMCs or T cells enriched from blood (not recorded which). This receptor was obtained from a woman aged 35 to 49 with acute COVID-19. The CDR3 protein is CASSLWFRETQYF. The CDR3 DNA follows: TGTGCCAGCAGCTTATGGTTTCGGGAGACCCAGTACTTC.